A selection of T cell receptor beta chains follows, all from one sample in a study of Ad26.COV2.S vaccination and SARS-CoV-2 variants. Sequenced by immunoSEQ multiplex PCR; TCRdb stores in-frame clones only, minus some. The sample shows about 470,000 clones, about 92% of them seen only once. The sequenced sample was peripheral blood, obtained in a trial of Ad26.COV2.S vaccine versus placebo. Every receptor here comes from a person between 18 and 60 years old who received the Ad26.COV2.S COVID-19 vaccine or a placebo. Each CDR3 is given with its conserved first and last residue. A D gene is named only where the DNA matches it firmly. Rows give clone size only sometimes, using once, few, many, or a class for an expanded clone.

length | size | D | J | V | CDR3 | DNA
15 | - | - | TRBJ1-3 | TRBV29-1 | CSVELPAHSGNTIYF | TGCAGCGTTGAGCTTCCGGCTCACTCTGGAAACACCATATATTTT
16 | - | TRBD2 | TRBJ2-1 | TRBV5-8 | CASSSGLAVSYNEQFF | TGTGCCAGCAGCTCCGGACTAGCGGTCTCCTACAATGAGCAGTTCTTC
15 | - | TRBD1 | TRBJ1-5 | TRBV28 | CASLKGETGNQPQHF | TGTGCCAGCCTGAAGGGAGAGACAGGGAACCAGCCCCAGCATTTT
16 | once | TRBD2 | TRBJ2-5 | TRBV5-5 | CASSLRAGGPLETQYF | TGTGCCAGCAGCCTGAGGGCGGGAGGGCCGTTAGAGACCCAGTACTTC
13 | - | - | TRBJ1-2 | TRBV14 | CASSQTLGYGYTF | TGTGCCAGCAGCCAAACCCTCGGCTATGGCTACACCTTC
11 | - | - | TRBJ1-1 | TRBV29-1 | CSVGTNTEAFF | TGCAGCGTTGGGACGAACACTGAAGCTTTCTTT
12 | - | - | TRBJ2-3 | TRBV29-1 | CSGGGGTDTQYF | TGCAGCGGAGGGGGTGGTACAGATACGCAGTATTTT
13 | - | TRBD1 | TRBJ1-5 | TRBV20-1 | CSASITGDQPQHF | TGCAGTGCTAGTATAACAGGGGACCAGCCCCAGCATTTT
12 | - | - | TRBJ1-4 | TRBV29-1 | CSVGGRDEKLFF | TGCAGCGTTGGGGGCAGGGATGAAAAACTGTTTTTT
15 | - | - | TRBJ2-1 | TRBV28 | CASSTGDRFYNEQFF | TGTGCCAGCAGTACGGGAGACAGGTTTTACAATGAGCAGTTCTTC
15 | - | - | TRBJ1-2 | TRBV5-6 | CASSLATGRNYGYTF | TGTGCCAGCAGCTTGGCCACAGGGAGGAACTATGGCTACACCTTC
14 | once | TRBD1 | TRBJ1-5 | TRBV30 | CAWSRRTGLQPQHF | TGTGCCTGGAGCCGAAGGACAGGGCTTCAGCCCCAGCATTTT
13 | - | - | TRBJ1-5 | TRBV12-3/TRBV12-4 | CASRYRSIQPQHF | TGTGCCAGCAGATATCGATCTATTCAGCCCCAGCATTTT
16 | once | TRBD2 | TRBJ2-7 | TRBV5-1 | CASSLETGTSGYEQYF | TGCGCCAGCAGCTTGGAAACCGGGACTAGCGGCTACGAGCAGTACTTC
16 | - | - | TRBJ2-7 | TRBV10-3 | CAISESTGTTTYEQYF | TGTGCCATCAGTGAGTCGACCGGGACAACTACTTACGAGCAGTACTTC
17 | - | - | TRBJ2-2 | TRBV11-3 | CASSLSMGGQDTGELFF | TGTGCCAGCAGCTTATCGATGGGGGGGCAGGACACCGGGGAGCTGTTTTTT
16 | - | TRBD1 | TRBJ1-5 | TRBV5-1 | CASSLGTGGSNQPQHF | TGCGCCAGCAGCTTAGGGACAGGGGGTTCCAATCAGCCCCAGCATTTT
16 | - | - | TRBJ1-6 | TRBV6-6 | CASSYYPGWDNSPLHF | TGTGCCAGCAGTTACTATCCGGGTTGGGATAATTCACCCCTCCACTTT
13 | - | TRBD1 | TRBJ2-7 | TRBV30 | CAWKGQGSYEQYF | TGTGCCTGGAAGGGACAGGGTTCCTACGAGCAGTACTTC
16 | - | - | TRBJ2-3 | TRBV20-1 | CSASSLLAQNTDTQYF | TGCAGTGCTAGTAGTCTTTTGGCGCAGAACACAGATACGCAGTATTTT
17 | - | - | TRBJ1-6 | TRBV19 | CASSIVEQNGANSPLHF | TGTGCCAGTAGTATTGTTGAGCAAAATGGTGCGAATTCACCCCTCCACTTT
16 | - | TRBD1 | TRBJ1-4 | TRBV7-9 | CASSLEVGQGDEKLFF | TGTGCCAGCAGCTTAGAGGTTGGACAGGGTGATGAAAAACTGTTTTTT
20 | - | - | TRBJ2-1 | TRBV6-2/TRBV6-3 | CASSYSLSGEGQYSYNEQFF | TGTGCCAGCAGTTACTCGTTATCCGGGGAAGGACAGTACTCCTACAATGAGCAGTTCTTC
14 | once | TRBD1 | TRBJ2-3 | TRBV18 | CASSSRTGTDTQYF | TGTGCCAGCTCATCTAGGACAGGGACGGATACGCAGTATTTT
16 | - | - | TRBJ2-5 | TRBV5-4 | CASSSPDSFRAETQYF | TGTGCCAGCAGCTCCCCGGACAGTTTCAGGGCCGAGACCCAGTACTTC
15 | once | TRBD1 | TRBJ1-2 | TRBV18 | CASSPSGQQSYGYTF | TGTGCCAGCTCACCGTCGGGACAGCAGTCCTATGGCTACACCTTC
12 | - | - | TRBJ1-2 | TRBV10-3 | CATYRVGYGYTF | TGTGCCACTTACAGGGTTGGCTATGGCTACACCTTC
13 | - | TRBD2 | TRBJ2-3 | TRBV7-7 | CASSLAGGDTQYF | TGTGCTAGCAGCTTAGCGGGGGGAGATACGCAGTATTTT
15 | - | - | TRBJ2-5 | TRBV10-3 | CAISPHRDGEETQYF | TGTGCCATCAGCCCCCACAGGGATGGGGAGGAGACCCAGTACTTC
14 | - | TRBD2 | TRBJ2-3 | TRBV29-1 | CSVESGISTDTQYF | TGCAGCGTTGAAAGCGGGATTAGCACAGATACGCAGTATTTT
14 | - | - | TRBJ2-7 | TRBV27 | CASRTGRREDEQYF | TGTGCCAGCAGGACGGGGAGGCGGGAAGACGAGCAGTACTTC
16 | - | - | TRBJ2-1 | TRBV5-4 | CASSLGGSRFYNEQFF | TGTGCCAGCAGCTTGGGTGGCAGCCGTTTCTACAATGAGCAGTTCTTC
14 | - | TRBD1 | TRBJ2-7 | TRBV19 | CASKGTGASYEQYF | TGTGCCAGCAAAGGGACAGGTGCCTCCTACGAGCAGTACTTC
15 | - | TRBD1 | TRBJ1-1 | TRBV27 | CASSFTYRGRPEAFF | TGTGCCAGCAGTTTCACATACAGGGGGCGCCCTGAAGCTTTCTTT
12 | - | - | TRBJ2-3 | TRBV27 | CASSPPPDTQYF | TGTGCCAGCAGTCCCCCACCAGATACGCAGTATTTT
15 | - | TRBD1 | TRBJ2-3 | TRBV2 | CASSYNIRTGSSQYF | TGTGCCAGCAGTTACAACATACGGACAGGGTCCTCGCAGTATTTT
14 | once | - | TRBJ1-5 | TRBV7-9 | CASSLVGSNQPQHF | TGTGCCAGCAGCTTAGTTGGAAGCAATCAGCCCCAGCATTTT
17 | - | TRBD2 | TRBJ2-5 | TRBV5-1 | CASSPMTSGSGKETQYF | TGCGCCAGCAGTCCTATGACTAGCGGGAGCGGTAAAGAGACCCAGTACTTC
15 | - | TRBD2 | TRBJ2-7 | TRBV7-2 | CASIQRGGRFYEQYF | TGTGCCAGCATCCAGAGGGGCGGGAGGTTCTACGAGCAGTACTTC
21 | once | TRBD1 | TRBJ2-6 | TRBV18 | CASSPPLVWDRGISGANVLTF | TGTGCCAGCTCACCACCCCTTGTCTGGGACAGGGGAATATCTGGGGCCAACGTCCTGACTTTC